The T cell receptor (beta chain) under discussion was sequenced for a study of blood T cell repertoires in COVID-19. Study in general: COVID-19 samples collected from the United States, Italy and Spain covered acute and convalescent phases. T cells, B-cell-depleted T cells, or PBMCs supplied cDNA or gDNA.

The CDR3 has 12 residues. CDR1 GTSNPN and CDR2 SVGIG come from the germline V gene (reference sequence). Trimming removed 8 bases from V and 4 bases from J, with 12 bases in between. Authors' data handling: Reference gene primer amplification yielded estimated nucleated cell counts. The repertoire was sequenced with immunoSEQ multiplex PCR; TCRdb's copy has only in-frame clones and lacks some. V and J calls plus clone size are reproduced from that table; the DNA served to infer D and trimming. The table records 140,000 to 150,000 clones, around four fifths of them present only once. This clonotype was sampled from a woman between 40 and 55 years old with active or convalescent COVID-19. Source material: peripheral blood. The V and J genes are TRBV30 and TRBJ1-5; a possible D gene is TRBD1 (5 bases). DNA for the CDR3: TGTGCCAGCCGACAGCGAAATCAGCCCCAGCATTTT. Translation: CASRQRNQPQHF.